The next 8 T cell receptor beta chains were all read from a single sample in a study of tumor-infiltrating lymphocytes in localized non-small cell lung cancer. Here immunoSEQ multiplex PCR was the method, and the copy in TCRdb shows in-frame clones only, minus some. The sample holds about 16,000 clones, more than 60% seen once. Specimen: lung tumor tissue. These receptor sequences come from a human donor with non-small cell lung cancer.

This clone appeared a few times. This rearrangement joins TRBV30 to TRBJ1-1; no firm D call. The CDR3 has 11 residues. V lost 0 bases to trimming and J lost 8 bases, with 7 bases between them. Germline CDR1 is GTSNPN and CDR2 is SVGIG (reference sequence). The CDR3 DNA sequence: TGTGCCTGGAGTGTAAGCAGGGAAGCTTTCTTT. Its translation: CAWSVSREAFF.

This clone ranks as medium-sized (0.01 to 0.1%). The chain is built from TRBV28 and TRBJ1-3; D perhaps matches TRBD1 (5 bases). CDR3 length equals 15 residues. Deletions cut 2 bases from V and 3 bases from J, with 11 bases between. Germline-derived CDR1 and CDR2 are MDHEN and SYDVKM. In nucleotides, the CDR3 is TGTGCCAGCAGTTTACGAGACAGCCATGGAAACACCATATATTTT. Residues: CASSLRDSHGNTIYF.

The CDR3 sequence is CASSLSGRGGTTDTQYF. DNA of the CDR3: TGTGCCAGCAGCTTATCGGGGCGCGGGGGTACCACAGATACGCAGTATTTT. This chain joins TRBV7-2 and TRBJ2-3; 7 nucleotides line up with TRBD2. The CDR3 is made up of 17 amino acids. Germline values: CDR1 SGHTA, CDR2 FQGNSA. The J segment lost 2 bases and the V segment lost 2 bases, leaving 10 bases of the junction unmatched.

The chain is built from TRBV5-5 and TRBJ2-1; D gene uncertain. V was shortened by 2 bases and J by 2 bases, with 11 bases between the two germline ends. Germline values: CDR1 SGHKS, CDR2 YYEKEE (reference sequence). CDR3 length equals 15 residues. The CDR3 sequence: CASSLKGYTYNEQFF. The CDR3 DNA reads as TGTGCCAGCAGCTTAAAGGGCTATACCTACAATGAGCAGTTCTTC.

CDR3 residues: CASSPGQGADGELFF. CDR3 bases: TGCGCCAGCAGTCCGGGACAGGGGGCAGACGGGGAGCTGTTTTTT. V gene TRBV10-1 combines with J gene TRBJ2-2; 12 bases match TRBD1. Germline V gene sequence: CDR1 WNHNN, CDR2 SYGVQD (reference sequence). The CDR3 contains 15 residues. Losses at the gene ends were 5 bases for V and 7 bases for J; bases not matched to a gene: 5.

CDR3: CASSRQETQYF. The CDR3 DNA reads as TGTGCCAGCTCTAGGCAAGAGACCCAGTACTTC. This chain joins TRBV7-6 and TRBJ2-5, with D uncertain. Germline V gives CDR1 SGHVS, CDR2 FNYEAQ. The CDR3 covers 11 residues. Trimming took off 8 bases at V and 2 bases at J, with 6 bases between the two ends.

CDR3 bases: TGTGCCAGCAGCTTGATGGGGGGGGACTACGAGCAGTACTTC. Residues: CASSLMGGDYEQYF. This sequence joins TRBV7-9 and TRBJ2-7; TRBD2 matches at 7 bases. CDR3 length equals 14 residues. Looked up from germline, CDR1 is SEHNR and CDR2 is FQNEAQ (reference sequence). After removal of 3 bases from V and 3 bases from J, the junction contained 5 bases not matched to a gene.

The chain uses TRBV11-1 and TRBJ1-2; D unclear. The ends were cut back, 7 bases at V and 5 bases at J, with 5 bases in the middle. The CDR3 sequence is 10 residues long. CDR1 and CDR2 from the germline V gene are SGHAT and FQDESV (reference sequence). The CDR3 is CASTEYGYTF. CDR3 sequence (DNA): TGTGCCAGCACCGAATATGGCTACACCTTC.